A single sample gave rise to the 3 T cell receptor beta chains below, sequenced in a study of T-cell memory formation after mild COVID-19. Each CDR3 protein gets one entry after TCRdb re-called the 5' RACE reads with MiXCR. Altogether around 310,000 distinct CDR3 sequences are present, 20% to 25% being singletons, with the ten largest covering about 21%. Sequencing was performed on PBMCs or a T cell subset sorted from them (not recorded which). The source of these receptors is a man aged 18 to 35 who had mild COVID-19 (a few samples of this study predate the infection). Cell type and time point are not known.

The CDR3 sequence is CASSPRGPADSNQPQHF. The CDR3 bases are TGTGCCAGCAGCCCCCGCGGTCCAGCCGATAGCAATCAGCCCCAGCATTTT. The chain is built from TRBV7-6 and TRBJ1-5, with D unresolved. The CDR3 has 17 amino acids. The V gene's germline CDR1 is SGHVS and CDR2 FNYEAQ. V was clipped by 5 bases and J by 0 bases, with 17 bases between them.

This clonotype was found a few times. The J gene is TRBJ2-2, the V gene TRBV28; D call uncertain. V dropped 5 bases and J dropped 4 bases, with 11 bases sitting between them. This CDR3 contains 14 residues. Germline CDR1 is MDHEN and CDR2 is SYDVKM. The CDR3 DNA is TGTGCCAGCAGTACACCCGGCCGCACCGGGGAGCTGTTTTTT. Protein sequence: CASSTPGRTGELFF.

This chain connects TRBV24-1 to TRBJ1-6; D uncertain. The CDR3 is 15 amino acids. V was pared by 4 bases and J by 10 bases, with 16 bases between. CDR1 is KGHDR, CDR2 SFDVKD, per germline. CDR3 in amino acids: CATSEGKHWESPLHF. The CDR3 nucleotides read TGTGCCACCAGTGAAGGCAAACACTGGGAGTCACCCCTCCACTTT.